The present T cell receptor (beta chain) was sequenced within a study of blood T cell repertoires in COVID-19. Study information: From the United States, Italy and Spain came samples of acute and convalescent COVID-19. Sample material is recorded as cDNA or gDNA derived from T cells, B-cell-depleted T cells, or PBMCs.

Per the authors' pipeline: For nucleated cells, counts were estimated from reference gene primer amplification. Assay: immunoSEQ multiplex PCR; the TCRdb copy retains only in-frame clones and omits some. D and trimming come from the DNA, and the V and J calls and clone size come from that table. The data contain 15,000 or so clones, approximately 88% of them singletons. Material: peripheral blood. The origin of this receptor is a human donor in a cohort sampled during active COVID-19.

This CDR3 reads CASSYSGRAGRQFF. CDR3 nucleotide sequence: TGTGCCAGCAGTTACTCTGGGCGGGCGGGACGGCAGTTCTTC. V is TRBV6-5 and J is TRBJ2-1; D is perhaps TRBD2 (6 bases). Germline values: CDR1 MNHEY, CDR2 SVGAGI. The CDR3 sequence is 14 residues long. Trimming took 0 bases from V and 12 from J, leaving 15 bases between them.